This T cell receptor beta chain was retrieved from a study of OX40 agonist ivuxolimab in advanced cancers. The assay was immunoSEQ multiplex PCR, and TCRdb's table has in-frame clones only and misses some. Among over 35,000 clones listed, roughly nine tenths were seen once. As for this clone: Compared with germline, one end of the junction differs, possibly owing to a read error.

Germline loops: CDR1 LGHNA, CDR2 YNFKEQ. This CDR3 contains 12 residues. The sample consisted of CD4+ or CD8+ T cells sorted from blood, taken in a trial of the OX40 agonist ivuxolimab. The chain has TRBV4-2 and TRBJ1-2; 9 positions agree with TRBD1. The receptor's source is an adult with an advanced solid tumor such as melanoma, head and neck, liver or kidney cancer. The CDR3 DNA sequence: TGTGCCAGCAGCCAAGATAGGGACAGGGAGCTCTTC. Translation: CASSQDRDRELF.